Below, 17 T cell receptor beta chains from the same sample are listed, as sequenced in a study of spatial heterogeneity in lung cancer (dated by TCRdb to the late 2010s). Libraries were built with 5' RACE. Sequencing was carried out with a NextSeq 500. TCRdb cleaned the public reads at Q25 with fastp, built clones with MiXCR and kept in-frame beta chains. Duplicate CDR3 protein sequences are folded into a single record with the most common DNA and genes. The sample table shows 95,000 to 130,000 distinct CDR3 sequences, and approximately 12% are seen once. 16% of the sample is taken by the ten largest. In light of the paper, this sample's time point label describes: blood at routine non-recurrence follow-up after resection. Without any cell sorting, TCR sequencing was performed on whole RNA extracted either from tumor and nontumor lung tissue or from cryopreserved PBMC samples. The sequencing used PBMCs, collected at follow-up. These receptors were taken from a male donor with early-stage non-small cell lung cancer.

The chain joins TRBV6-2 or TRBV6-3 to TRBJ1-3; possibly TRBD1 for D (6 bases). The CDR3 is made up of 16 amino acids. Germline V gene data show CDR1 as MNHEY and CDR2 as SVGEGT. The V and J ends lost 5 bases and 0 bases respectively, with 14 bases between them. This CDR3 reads CASSGGQLSSGNTIYF. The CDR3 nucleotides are TGTGCCAGCAGTGGCGGACAGTTGAGCTCTGGAAACACCATATATTTT.

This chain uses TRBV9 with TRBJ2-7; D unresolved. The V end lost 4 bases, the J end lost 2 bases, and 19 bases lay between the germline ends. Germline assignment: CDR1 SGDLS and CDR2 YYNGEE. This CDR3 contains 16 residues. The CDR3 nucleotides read TGTGCCAGCAGCCCATCATTAACAGCCTCAGCCTACGAGCAGTACTTC. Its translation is CASSPSLTASAYEQYF.

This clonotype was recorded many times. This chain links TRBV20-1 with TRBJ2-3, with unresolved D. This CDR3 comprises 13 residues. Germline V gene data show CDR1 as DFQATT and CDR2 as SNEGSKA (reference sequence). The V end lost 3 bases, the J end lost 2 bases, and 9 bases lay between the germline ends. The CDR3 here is CSASGPYTDTQYF. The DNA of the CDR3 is TGCAGTGCTAGTGGGCCGTACACAGATACGCAGTATTTT.

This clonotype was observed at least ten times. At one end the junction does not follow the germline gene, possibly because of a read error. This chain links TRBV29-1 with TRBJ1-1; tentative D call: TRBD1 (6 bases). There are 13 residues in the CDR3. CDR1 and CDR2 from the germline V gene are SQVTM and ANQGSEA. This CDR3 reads CSAEYRVDTEAFF. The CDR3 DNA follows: TGCAGCGCTGAATACAGGGTCGACACTGAAGCTTTCTTT.

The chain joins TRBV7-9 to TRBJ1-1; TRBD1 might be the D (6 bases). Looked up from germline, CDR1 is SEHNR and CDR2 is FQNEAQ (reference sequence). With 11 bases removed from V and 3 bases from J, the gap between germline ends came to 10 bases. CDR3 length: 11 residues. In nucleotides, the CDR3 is TGTGCCGGGGGGCCGTACACTGAAGCTTTCTTT. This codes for CAGGPYTEAFF.

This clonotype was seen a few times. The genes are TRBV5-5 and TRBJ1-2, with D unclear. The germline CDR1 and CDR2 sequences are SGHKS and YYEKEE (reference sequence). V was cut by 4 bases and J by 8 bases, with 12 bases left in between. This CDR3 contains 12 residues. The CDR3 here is CASSHDTAGYTF. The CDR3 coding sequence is TGTGCCAGCAGCCATGACACCGCAGGCTACACCTTC.

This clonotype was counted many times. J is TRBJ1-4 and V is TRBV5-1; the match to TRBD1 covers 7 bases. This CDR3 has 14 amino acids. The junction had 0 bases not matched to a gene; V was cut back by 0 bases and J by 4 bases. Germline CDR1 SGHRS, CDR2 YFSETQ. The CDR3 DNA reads TGCGCCAGCAGCTTGGGACAGGGTAATGAAAAACTGTTTTTT. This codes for CASSLGQGNEKLFF.

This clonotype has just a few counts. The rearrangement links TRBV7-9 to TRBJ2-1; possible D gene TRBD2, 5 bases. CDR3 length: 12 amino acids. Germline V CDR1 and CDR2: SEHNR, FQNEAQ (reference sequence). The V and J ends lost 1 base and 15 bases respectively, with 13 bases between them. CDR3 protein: CASSLGRAGWFF. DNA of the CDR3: TGTGCCAGCAGCTTAGGACGGGCGGGCTGGTTCTTC.

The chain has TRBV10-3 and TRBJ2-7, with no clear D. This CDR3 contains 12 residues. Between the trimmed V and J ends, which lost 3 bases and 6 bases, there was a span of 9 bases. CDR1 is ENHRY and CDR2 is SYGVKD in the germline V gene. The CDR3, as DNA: TGTGCCATCAGTGACAGGCGTGGCGAGCAGTACTTC. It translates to CAISDRRGEQYF.

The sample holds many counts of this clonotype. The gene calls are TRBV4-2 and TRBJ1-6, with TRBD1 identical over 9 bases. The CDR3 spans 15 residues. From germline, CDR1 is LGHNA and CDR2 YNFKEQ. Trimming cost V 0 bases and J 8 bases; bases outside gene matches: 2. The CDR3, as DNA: TGTGCCAGCAGCCAAGACGGGACAGGGTATTCACCCCTCCACTTT. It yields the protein CASSQDGTGYSPLHF.

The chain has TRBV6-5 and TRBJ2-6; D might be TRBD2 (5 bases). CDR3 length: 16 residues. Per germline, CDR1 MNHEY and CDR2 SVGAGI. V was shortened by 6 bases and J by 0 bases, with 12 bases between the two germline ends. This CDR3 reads CASSRETFSGANVLTF. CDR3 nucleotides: TGTGCCAGCAGCCGGGAAACCTTCTCTGGGGCCAACGTCCTGACTTTC.

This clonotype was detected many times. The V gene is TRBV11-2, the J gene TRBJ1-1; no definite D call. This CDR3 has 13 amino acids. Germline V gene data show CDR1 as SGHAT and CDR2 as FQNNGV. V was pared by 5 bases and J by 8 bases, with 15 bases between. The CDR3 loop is CASSHPRTVEAFF. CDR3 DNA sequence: TGTGCCAGCAGCCACCCCCGGACGGTAGAAGCTTTCTTT. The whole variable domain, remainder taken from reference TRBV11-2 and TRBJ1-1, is EAGVAQSPRYKIIEKRQSVAFWCNPISGHATLYWYQQILGQGPKLLIQFQNNGVVDDSQLPKDRFSAERLKGVDSTLKIQPAKLEDSAVYLCASSHPRTVEAFFGQGTRLTVV.

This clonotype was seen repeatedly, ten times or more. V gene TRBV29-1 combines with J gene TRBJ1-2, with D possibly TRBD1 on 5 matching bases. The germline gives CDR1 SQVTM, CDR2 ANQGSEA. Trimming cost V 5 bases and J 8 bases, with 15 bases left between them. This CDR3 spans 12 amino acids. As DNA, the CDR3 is TGCAGCGTTTACGACAGTCTTGTGGGCTACACCTTC. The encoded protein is CSVYDSLVGYTF.

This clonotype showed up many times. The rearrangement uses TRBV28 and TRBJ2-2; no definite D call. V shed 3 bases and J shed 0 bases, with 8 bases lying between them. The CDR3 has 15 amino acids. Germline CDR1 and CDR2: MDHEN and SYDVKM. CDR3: CASSFRRTNTGELFF. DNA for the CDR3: TGTGCCAGCAGTTTTCGACGGACGAACACCGGGGAGCTGTTTTTT.

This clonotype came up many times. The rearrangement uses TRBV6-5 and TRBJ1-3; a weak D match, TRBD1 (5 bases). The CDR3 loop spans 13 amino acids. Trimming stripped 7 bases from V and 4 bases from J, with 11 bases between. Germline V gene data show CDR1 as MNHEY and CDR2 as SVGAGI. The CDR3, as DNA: TGTGCCAGCATCAGCCCAGGGGGAAACACCATATATTTT. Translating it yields CASISPGGNTIYF.

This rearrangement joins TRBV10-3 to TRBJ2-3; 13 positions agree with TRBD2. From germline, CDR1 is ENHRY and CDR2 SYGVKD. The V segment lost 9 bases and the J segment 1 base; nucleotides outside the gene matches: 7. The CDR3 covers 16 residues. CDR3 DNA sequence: TGTGCCATACGGACTAGCGGGGGCCGCGGCACAGATACGCAGTATTTT. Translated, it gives CAIRTSGGRGTDTQYF.

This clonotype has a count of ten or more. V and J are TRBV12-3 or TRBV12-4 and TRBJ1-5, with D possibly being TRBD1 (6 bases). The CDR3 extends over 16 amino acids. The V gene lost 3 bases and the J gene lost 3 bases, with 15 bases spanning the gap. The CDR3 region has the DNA TGTGCCAGCAGTTTTGGGTGGGACACGACCAATCAGCCCCAGCATTTT. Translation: CASSFGWDTTNQPQHF.